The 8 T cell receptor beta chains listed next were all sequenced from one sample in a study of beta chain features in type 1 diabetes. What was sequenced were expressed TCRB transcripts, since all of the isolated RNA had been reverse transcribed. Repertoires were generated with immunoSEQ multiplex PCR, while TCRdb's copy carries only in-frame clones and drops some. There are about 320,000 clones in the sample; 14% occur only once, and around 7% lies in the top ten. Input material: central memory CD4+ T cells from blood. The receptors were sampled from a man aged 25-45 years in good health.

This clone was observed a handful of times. The CDR3 DNA reads as TGTGCCAGCAGCCGTGGGACAGTTCCCTACGAGCAGTACTTC. Its translation: CASSRGTVPYEQYF. The chain links TRBV21-1 to TRBJ2-7; the DNA was not compared with TRBD1, the D call given in the table. TRBV21-1 is recorded as a pseudogene. The CDR3 has 14 residues.

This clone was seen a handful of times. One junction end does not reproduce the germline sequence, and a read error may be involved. CDR3 coding DNA: TGTGCCTGGACCGAGAGCGGGAGCCCCGGGAGTTTT. As protein: CAWTESGSPGSF. The V and J genes are TRBV30 and TRBJ1-4; unclear D gene. The CDR3 spans 12 residues. Germline V lookup: CDR1 GTSNPN, CDR2 SVGIG (reference sequence).

The CDR3, as DNA: TGCGCCAGCAGTATTTTAGCTAAGTCGGGCGACGGGGAGCTGTTTTTT. Residues: CASSILAKSGDGELFF. The chain has TRBV4-1 and TRBJ2-2; no clear D. From germline, CDR1 is MGHRA and CDR2 YSYEKL. V was cut by 6 bases and J by 7 bases, with 21 bases left in between. This CDR3 has 16 amino acids.

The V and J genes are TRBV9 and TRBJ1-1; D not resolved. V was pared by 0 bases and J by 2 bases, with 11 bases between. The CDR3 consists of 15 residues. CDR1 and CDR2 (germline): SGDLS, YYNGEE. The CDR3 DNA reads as TGTGCCAGCAGCGTAGATATCACCTACAACACTGAAGCTTTCTTT. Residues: CASSVDITYNTEAFF.

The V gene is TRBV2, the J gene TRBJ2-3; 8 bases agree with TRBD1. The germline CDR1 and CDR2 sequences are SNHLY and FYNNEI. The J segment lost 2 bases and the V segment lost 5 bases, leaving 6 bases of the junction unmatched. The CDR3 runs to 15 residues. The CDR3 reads CASSRQGTPTDTQYF. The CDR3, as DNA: TGTGCCAGCAGTCGACAGGGGACCCCCACAGATACGCAGTATTTT.

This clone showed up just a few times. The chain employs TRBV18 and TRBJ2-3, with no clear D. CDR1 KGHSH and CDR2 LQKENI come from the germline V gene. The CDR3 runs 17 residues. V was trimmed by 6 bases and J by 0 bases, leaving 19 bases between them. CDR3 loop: CASSSRPGRKSTDTQYF. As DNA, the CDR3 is TGTGCCAGCTCGTCTCGCCCGGGCAGGAAAAGCACAGATACGCAGTATTTT.

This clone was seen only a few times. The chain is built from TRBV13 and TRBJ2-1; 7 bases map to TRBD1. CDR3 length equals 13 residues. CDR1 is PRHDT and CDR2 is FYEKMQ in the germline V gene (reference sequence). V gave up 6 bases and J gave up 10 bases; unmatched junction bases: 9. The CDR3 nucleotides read TGTGCCAGCAGTTACAACAGGGGTCGAGAGCAGTTCTTC. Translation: CASSYNRGREQFF.

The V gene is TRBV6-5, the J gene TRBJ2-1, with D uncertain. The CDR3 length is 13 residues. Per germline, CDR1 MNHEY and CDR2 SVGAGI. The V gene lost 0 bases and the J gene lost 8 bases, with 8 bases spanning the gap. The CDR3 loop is CASSYSSAYEQFF. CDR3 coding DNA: TGTGCCAGCAGTTACTCATCAGCCTATGAGCAGTTCTTC.